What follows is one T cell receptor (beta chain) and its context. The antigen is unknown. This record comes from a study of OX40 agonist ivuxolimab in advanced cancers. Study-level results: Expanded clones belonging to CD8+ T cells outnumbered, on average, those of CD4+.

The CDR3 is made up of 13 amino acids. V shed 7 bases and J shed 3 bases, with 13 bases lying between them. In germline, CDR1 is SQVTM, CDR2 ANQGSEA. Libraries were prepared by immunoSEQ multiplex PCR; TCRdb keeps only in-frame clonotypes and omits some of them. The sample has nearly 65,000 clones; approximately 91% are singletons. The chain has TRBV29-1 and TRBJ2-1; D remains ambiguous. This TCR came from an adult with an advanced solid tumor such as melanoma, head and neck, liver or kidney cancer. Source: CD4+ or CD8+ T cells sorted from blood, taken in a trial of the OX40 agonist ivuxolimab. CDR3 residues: CSALTLSYNEQFF. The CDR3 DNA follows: TGCAGCGCCCTTACACTTAGCTACAATGAGCAGTTCTTC.